This paragraph reports one T cell receptor (beta chain). The data derive from a study of blood T cell repertoires in COVID-19. Study information: There were acute and convalescent COVID-19 samples, and they came from the United States, Italy and Spain. PBMCs, B-cell-depleted T cells, or T cells provided the cDNA or gDNA that made up the material.

Trimming took 6 bases from V and 4 from J; bases not matched to a gene: 7. Germline V gene data show CDR1 as MNHEY and CDR2 as SVGAGI. The CDR3 covers 14 residues. Per the authors' pipeline: Reference gene primers were amplified, and this amplification served to estimate nucleated cell counts. The repertoire was sequenced with immunoSEQ multiplex PCR; TCRdb's copy has only in-frame clones and lacks some. V and J calls and clone size come straight from that table; D and trimming were deduced from the DNA. The sample has around 250,000 clones, 65% to 85% seen once. The clonotype comes from a man aged 50 to 59 with active or convalescent COVID-19. Specimen: peripheral blood. V is TRBV6-5 and J is TRBJ1-1, with 8 bases lining up with TRBD1. The CDR3 coding sequence is TGTGCCAGCAGCCCGGACAGGGTGGGCACTGAAGCTTTCTTT. It yields the protein CASSPDRVGTEAFF.